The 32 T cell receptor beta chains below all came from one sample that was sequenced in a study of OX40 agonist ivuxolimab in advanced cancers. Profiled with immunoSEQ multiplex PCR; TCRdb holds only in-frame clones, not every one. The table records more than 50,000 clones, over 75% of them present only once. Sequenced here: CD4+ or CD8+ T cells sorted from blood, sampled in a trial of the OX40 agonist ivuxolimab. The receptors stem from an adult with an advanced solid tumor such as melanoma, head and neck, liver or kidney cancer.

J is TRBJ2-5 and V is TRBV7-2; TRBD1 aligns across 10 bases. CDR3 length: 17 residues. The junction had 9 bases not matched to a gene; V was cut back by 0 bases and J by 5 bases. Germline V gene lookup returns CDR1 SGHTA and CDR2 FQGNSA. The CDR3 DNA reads TGTGCCAGCAGCTTAGCCCGCGGGACAGGGGCTCGGGAGACCCAGTACTTC. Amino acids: CASSLARGTGARETQYF.

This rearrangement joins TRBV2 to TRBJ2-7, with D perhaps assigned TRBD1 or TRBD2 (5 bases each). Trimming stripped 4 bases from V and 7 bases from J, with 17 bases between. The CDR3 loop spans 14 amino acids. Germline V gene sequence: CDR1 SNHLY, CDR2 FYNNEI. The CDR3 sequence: CASSVSQGVWEQYF. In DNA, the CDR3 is TGTGCCAGCAGTGTTTCCCAGGGAGTCTGGGAGCAGTACTTC.

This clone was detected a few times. CDR3 coding DNA: TGCGCCAGCAGCTTGGCGCAGATGAACACCGGGGAGCTGTTTTTT. Amino acid sequence: CASSLAQMNTGELFF. The V gene is TRBV5-1, the J gene TRBJ2-2; D ambiguous. V was clipped by 0 bases and J by 1 base, with 7 bases between them. Germline values: CDR1 SGHRS, CDR2 YFSETQ. The CDR3 has 15 amino acids.

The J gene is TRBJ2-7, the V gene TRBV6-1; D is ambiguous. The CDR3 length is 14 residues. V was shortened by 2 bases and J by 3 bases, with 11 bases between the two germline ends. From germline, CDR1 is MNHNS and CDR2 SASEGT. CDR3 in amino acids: CASSERFGDYEQYF. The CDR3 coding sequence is TGTGCCAGCAGTGAACGCTTTGGAGACTACGAGCAGTACTTC.

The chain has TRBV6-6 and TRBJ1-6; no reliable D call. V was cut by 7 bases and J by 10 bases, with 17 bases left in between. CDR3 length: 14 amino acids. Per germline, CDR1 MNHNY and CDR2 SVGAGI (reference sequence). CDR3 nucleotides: TGTGCCAGCACCCTGGAAGGAGGGCGATCACCCCTCCACTTT. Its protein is CASTLEGGRSPLHF.

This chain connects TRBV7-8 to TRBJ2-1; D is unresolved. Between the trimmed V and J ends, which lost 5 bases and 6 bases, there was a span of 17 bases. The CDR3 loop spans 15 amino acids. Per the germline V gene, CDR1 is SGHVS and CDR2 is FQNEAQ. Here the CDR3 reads CASSLTDPGFNEQFF. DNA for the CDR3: TGTGCCAGCAGCCTCACCGATCCGGGTTTCAATGAGCAGTTCTTC.

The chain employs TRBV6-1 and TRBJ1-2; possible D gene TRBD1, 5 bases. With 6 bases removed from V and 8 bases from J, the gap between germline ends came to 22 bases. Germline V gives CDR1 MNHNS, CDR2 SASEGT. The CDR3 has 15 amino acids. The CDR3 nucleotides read TGTGCCAGCAGGGGTATAGGGGACGCAGCAGCCGGCTACACCTTC. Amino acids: CASRGIGDAAAGYTF.

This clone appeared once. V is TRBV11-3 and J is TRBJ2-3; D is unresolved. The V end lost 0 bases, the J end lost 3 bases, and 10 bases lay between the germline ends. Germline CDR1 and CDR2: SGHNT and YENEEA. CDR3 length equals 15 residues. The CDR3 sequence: CASSLEGAGTDTQYF. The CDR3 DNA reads TGTGCCAGCAGCTTAGAAGGTGCCGGAACAGATACGCAGTATTTT.

The CDR3 sequence is CASTPQGGDTQYF. The CDR3 bases are TGCGCCAGCACCCCTCAGGGGGGAGATACGCAGTATTTT. This chain links TRBV5-1 with TRBJ2-3; perhaps TRBD1 as D (7 bases). Germline assignment: CDR1 SGHRS and CDR2 YFSETQ. The length of the CDR3 is 13 residues. The V end lost 6 bases, the J end lost 5 bases, and 13 bases lay between the germline ends. The variable domain in full, with the rest retrieved from reference TRBV5-1 and TRBJ2-3, is KAGVTQTPRYLIKTRGQQVTLSCSPISGHRSVSWYQQTPGQGLQFLFEYFSETQRNKGNFPGRFSGRQFSNSRSEMNVSTLELGDSALYLCASTPQGGDTQYFGPGTRLTVL.

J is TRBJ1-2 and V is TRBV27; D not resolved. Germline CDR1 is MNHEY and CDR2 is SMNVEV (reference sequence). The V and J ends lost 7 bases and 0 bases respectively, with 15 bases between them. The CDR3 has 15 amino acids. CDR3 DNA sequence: TGTGCCAGCATGCCCTTGGAGCGTACTAACTATGGCTACACCTTC. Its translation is CASMPLERTNYGYTF.

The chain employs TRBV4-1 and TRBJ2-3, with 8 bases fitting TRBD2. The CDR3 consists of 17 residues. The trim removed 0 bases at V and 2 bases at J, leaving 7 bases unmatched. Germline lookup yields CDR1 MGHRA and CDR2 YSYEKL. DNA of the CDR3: TGCGCCAGCAGCCAAGAGACAGGTAGCGGGACCACAGATACGCAGTATTTT. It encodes CASSQETGSGTTDTQYF.

CDR3 DNA: TGCAGCGTTGAAAAGGGTACGGGGCAGGTGCAGTATTTT. This encodes CSVEKGTGQVQYF. V and J are TRBV29-1 and TRBJ2-3; D possibly uses TRBD1 or TRBD2 (5 bases each). The V end was cut by 2 bases, the J end by 11 bases, with 17 bases between. This CDR3 has 13 residues. CDR1 is SQVTM, CDR2 ANQGSEA, per germline.

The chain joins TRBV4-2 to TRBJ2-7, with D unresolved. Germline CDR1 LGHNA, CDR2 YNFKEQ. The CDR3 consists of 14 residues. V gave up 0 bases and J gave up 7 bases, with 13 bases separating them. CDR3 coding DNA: TGTGCCAGCAGCCAAGATCGCAACTCGCGGGAGCAGTACTTC. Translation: CASSQDRNSREQYF.

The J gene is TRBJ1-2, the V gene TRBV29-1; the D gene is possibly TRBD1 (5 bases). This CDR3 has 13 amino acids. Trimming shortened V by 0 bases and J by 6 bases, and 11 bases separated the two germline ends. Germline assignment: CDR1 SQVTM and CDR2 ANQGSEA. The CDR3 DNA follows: TGCAGCGTTGAAGAATCGGCAGGGAATGGCTACACCTTC. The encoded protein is CSVEESAGNGYTF.

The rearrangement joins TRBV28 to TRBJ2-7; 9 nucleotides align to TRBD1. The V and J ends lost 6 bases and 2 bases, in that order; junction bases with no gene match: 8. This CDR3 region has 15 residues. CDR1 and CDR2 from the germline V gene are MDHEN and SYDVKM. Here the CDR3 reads CASSIQGAPPYEQYF. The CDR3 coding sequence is TGTGCCAGCAGCATACAGGGGGCGCCCCCCTACGAGCAGTACTTC.

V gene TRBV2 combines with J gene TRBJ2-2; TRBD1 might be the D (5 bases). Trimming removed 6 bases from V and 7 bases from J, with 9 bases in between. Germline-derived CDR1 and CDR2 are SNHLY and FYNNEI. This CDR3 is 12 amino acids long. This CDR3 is CASSLRGGELFF. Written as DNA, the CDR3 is TGTGCCAGCAGCCTAAGGGGCGGGGAGCTGTTTTTT.

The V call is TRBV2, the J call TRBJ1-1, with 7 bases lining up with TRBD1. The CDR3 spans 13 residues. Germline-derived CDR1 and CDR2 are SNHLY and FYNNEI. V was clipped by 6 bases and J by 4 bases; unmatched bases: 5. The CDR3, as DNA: TGTGCCAGCAGCTCGACAGGGACCACTGAAGCTTTCTTT. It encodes CASSSTGTTEAFF.

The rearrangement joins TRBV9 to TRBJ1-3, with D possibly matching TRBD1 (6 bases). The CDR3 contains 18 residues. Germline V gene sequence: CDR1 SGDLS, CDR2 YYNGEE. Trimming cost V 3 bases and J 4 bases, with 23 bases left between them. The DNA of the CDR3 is TGTGCCAGCAGCGGCAGGGTTGGGGGGACGACAGGAGGAAACACCATATATTTT. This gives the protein CASSGRVGGTTGGNTIYF.

CDR3 sequence reads: CASSLESPYTEAFF. Here the CDR3 DNA reads TGTGCCAGCAGCTTGGAAAGTCCTTACACTGAAGCTTTCTTT. The J gene is TRBJ1-1, the V gene TRBV5-4; D gene ambiguous. Germline CDR1 and CDR2: SGHNT and YYREEE (reference sequence). Trimming took 0 bases from V and 3 from J, leaving 9 bases between them. This CDR3 has 14 amino acids.

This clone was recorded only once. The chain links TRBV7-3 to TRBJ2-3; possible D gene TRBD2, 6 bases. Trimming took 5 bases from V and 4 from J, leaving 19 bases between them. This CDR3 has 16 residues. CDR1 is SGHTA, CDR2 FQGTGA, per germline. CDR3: CASSPRGGGIPDTQYF. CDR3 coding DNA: TGTGCCAGCAGCCCGAGGGGAGGAGGGATACCAGATACGCAGTATTTT.

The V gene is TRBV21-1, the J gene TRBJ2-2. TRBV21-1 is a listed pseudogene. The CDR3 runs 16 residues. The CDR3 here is CASREGQGSSSGELFF. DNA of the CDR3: TGTGCCAGCAGGGAGGGGCAGGGGTCGTCGAGCGGGGAGCTGTTTTTT.

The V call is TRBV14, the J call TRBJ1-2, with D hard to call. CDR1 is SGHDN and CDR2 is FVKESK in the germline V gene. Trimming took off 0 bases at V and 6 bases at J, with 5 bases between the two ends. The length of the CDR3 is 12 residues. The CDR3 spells CASSQDSHGYTF. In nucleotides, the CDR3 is TGTGCCAGCAGCCAAGATTCCCATGGCTACACCTTC.

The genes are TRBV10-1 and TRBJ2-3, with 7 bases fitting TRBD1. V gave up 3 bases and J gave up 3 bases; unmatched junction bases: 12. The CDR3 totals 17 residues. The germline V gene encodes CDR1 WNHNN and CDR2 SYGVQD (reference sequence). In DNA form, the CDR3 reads TGCGCCAGCAGTGATCGGACAGGCCCCGTTGGTACAGATACGCAGTATTTT. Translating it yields CASSDRTGPVGTDTQYF.

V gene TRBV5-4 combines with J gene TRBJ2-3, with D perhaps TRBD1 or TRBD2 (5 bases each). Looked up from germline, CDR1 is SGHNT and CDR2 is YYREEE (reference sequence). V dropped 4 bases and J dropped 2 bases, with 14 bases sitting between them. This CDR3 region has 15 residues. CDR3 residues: CASSPAGTATDTQYF. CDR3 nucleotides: TGTGCCAGCAGCCCCGCCGGGACGGCCACAGATACGCAGTATTTT.

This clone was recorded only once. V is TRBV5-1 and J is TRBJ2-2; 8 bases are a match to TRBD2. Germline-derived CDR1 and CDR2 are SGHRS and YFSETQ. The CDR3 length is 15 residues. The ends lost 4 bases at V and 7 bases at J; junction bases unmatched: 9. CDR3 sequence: CASSPQGLEGGELFF. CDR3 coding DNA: TGCGCCAGCAGCCCCCAGGGACTAGAGGGCGGGGAGCTGTTTTTT.

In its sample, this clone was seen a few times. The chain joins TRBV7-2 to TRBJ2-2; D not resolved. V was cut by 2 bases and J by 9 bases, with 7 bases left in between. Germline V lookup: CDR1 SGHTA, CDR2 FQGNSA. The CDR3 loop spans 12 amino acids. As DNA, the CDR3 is TGTGCCAGCAGCTTAATGGCCCGGGAGCTGTTTTTT. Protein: CASSLMARELFF.

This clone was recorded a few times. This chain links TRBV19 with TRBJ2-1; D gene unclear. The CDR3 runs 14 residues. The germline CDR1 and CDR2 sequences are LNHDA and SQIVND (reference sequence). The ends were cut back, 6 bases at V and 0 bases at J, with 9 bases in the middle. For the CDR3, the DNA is TGTGCCAGTAGAGGACGGTTCTCCTACAATGAGCAGTTCTTC. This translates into CASRGRFSYNEQFF.

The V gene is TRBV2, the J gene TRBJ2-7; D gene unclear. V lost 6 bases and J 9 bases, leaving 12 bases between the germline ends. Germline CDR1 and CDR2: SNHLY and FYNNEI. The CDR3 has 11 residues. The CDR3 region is CASRRRSGQYF. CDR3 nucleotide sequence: TGTGCCAGCAGGAGAAGGTCAGGGCAGTACTTC.

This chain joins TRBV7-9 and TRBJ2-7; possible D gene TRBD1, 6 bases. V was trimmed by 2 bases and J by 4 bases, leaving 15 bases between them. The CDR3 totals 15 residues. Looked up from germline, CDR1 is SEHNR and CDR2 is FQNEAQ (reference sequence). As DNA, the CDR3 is TGTGCCAGCAGCTTAAGGGGGTCAGACTTTTACGAGCAGTACTTC. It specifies CASSLRGSDFYEQYF.

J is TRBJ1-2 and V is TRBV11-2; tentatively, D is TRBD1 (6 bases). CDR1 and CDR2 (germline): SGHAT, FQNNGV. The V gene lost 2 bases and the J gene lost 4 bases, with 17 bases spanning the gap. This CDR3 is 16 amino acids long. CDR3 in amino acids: CASSLISQGLSYGYTF. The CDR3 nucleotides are TGTGCCAGCAGCTTAATATCACAGGGTTTATCCTATGGCTACACCTTC. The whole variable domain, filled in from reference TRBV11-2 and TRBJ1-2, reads EAGVAQSPRYKIIEKRQSVAFWCNPISGHATLYWYQQILGQGPKLLIQFQNNGVVDDSQLPKDRFSAERLKGVDSTLKIQPAKLEDSAVYLCASSLISQGLSYGYTFGSGTRLTVV.

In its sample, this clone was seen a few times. The CDR3 bases are TGCGCCAGCAGCCGCGGTACAGGGTCCCCCGAGCAGTACTTC. It encodes CASSRGTGSPEQYF. This chain joins TRBV4-1 and TRBJ2-7, with D perhaps TRBD1 (6 bases). CDR1 and CDR2 from the germline V gene are MGHRA and YSYEKL. V was cut by 4 bases and J by 6 bases, with 16 bases left in between. This CDR3 has 14 residues.

CDR3 nucleotide sequence: TGTGCCAGCAGTTTTCTGACTAGCGGGAGGGCCCCTCCGGTTGAGCAGTACTTC. It yields the protein CASSFLTSGRAPPVEQYF. The chain recombines TRBV28 with TRBJ2-7; 14 bases are shared with TRBD2. Germline V lookup: CDR1 MDHEN, CDR2 SYDVKM. The trim removed 3 bases at V and 7 bases at J, leaving 14 bases unmatched. The CDR3 covers 18 residues.